Given below is one T cell receptor (beta chain) in context. Per germline, CDR1 GTSNPN and CDR2 SVGIG (reference sequence). V lost 5 bases and J lost 1, with 18 bases in between. The CDR3 contains 16 residues. This specimen comes from a study of regulatory T cells in long-lasting Graves disease. Time point reported: newly diagnosed GD, antithyroid drugs for less than 3 months. After RNA was extracted from PBMCs, the TCR library was made from it. Building the TCR beta libraries relied on iRepertoire HTBI primers, and CDR3 regions underwent Arm-PCR. TCRdb used MiXCR to reprocess the multiplex PCR reads, holding one entry per CDR3 protein. The data contain about 540,000 distinct CDR3 sequences, approximately 13% of them singletons. Another study also made use of these data, one on T cells in Graves' hyperthyroidism and ophthalmopathy. From that study: A model using 13 V-J features told ophthalmopathy apart from stable hyperthyroidism.

The input for sequencing was peripheral blood mononuclear cells (PBMCs), taken at new diagnosis, from a patient treated with antithyroid drugs. The clonotype originates from a man younger than 45 with Graves disease. The chain is built from TRBV30 and TRBJ2-1; a weak D match, TRBD1 (5 bases). The CDR3, as DNA: TGTGCCTGGTCCGACCTCAGGGCAAGTTCCTACAATGAGCAGTTCTTC. Its translation: CAWSDLRASSYNEQFF.